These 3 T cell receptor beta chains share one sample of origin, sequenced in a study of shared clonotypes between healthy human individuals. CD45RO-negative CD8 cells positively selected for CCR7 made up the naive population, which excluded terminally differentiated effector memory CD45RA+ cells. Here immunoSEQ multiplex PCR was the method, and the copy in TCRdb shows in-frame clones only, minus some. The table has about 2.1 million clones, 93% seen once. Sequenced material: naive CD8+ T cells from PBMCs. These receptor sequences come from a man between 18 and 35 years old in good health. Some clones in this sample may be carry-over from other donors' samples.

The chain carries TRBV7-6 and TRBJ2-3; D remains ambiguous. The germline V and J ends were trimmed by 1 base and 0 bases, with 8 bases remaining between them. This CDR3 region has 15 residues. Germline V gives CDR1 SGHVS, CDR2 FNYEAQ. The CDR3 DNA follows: TGTGCCAGCAGCTTAGGGGAATCTAGCACAGATACGCAGTATTTT. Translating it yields CASSLGESSTDTQYF.

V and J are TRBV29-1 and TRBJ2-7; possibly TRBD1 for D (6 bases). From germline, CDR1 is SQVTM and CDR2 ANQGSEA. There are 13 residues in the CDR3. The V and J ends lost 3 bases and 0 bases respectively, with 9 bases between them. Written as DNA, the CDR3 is TGCAGCGTTGAGGACAGTAGCTCCTACGAGCAGTACTTC. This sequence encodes CSVEDSSSYEQYF.

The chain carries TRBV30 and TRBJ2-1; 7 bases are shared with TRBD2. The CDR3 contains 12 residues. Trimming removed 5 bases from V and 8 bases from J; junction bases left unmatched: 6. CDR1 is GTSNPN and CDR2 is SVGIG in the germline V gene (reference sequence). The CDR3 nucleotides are TGTGCCTGGGTTGAGGGAGGGGATGAGCAGTTCTTC. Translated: CAWVEGGDEQFF.